This is a list of T cell receptor beta chains from one sample in a study of T cell responses to AZD1222 COVID-19 vaccine. Libraries were prepared by immunoSEQ multiplex PCR; TCRdb keeps only in-frame clonotypes and omits some of them. The sample lists about 150,000 clones, roughly 90% occurring once. The specimen comprised peripheral blood, sampled 28 days after the second AZD1222 dose. These receptors all stem from an adult who received the AZD1222 COVID-19 vaccine. The CDR3 runs from the conserved cysteine through the conserved F or W.

J,V,CDR3
TRBJ2-7,TRBV11-2,CASSSTGGGAYEQYF
TRBJ1-1,TRBV5-1,CASSWTGTGDEEAFF
TRBJ2-7,TRBV5-6,CASSMPGEWYEQYF
TRBJ2-5,TRBV7-2,CASSPHSGIGAETQYF
TRBJ2-7,TRBV18,CASSLQGHEQYF
TRBJ1-5,TRBV10-3,CAISEGVSNQPQHF
TRBJ2-7,TRBV12-1,CASRRASSYEQYF
TRBJ1-6,TRBV29-1,CSVVEGSYNSPLHF
TRBJ2-3,TRBV12-5,CASGLRGPSTDTQYF
TRBJ2-2,TRBV29-1,CSVLETRSGELFF
TRBJ1-2,TRBV7-8,CASSLGPWTGGVGYTF
TRBJ1-5,TRBV5-1,CASSLYSGNQPQHF
TRBJ2-1,TRBV12-3/TRBV12-4,CASNPLASNEQFF
TRBJ2-5,TRBV5-4,CASKSRTEETQYF
TRBJ2-7,TRBV5-1,CASSPLGQGYEQYF
TRBJ2-7,TRBV6-2/TRBV6-3,CASSPPLGRLAGERSFEQYF